This entry is about one TCR beta chain. The antigen remains undetermined. The CDR3 extends over 13 amino acids. Germline V gene sequence: CDR1 SQVTM, CDR2 ANQGSEA. The V end was cut by 5 bases, the J end by 2 bases, with 12 bases between. The sample is drawn from a study of OX40 agonist ivuxolimab in advanced cancers. At the level of the study: An agonistic human IgG2 monoclonal antibody against OX40 (CD134) was given. Patients in dose escalation had liver, melanoma, kidney or head and neck cancers. Three partial responders included one hepatocellular carcinoma patient and two cutaneous melanoma patients.

Study-wide points: Which antigen the expanded peripheral T cells recognized is unknown.

This table comes from immunoSEQ multiplex PCR, and its TCRdb copy is limited to in-frame clones, with some not included. The sample lists roughly 69,000 clones; about 89% were seen once. The sample here was CD4+ or CD8+ T cells sorted from blood, taken in a trial of the OX40 agonist ivuxolimab. The rearrangement uses TRBV29-1 and TRBJ1-2, with TRBD1 as a possible D gene (5 bases). The clonotype comes from an adult with an advanced solid tumor such as melanoma, head and neck, liver or kidney cancer. The CDR3 loop is CSVIPAGNYGYTF. CDR3 coding DNA: TGCAGCGTTATCCCTGCAGGGAACTATGGCTACACCTTC.